Here is one TCR beta chain with its context. Its antigen remains undetermined. Base qualities are missing; no much larger clone stands one base away. In Seattle, one collaborating source enrolled patients while the infection was active and tracked those patients longitudinally over the course of disease. Each collaborating institution followed its own protocols to collect whole blood in K2EDTA tubes. For TCRbeta analysis, collaborators shipped samples in one of three forms: frozen whole blood, isolated PBMCs, or DNA extracted from either of those sample types. The germline V gene (reference sequence) sets CDR1 to MNHEY and CDR2 to SMNVEV. Trimming leaves V shorter by 0 bases and J shorter by 7 bases, with the junction holding 6 bases beyond the gene matches. There are 16 amino acids in the CDR3, from cysteine to phenylalanine inclusive. Solely the CDR3 DNA is kept, with 48 bases framed from the first base.

The data derive from a study of blood T cell repertoires in COVID-19 (TCRdb year 2020). Context from the whole study: Collaborator samples came from the United States, Italy and Spain and covered acute and convalescent phases of COVID-19. The prospective study material was composed of cDNA or gDNA derived from T cells, B-cell-depleted T cells, or PBMCs. Deeply sampled blood TCRbeta repertoires from subjects exposed to, actively infected with, or recovered from COVID-19 were included in the dataset. A freely available public database, intended as a resource for researchers studying the immune response to SARS-CoV-2, is where the repertoires were released. Samples came from the ongoing ImmuneRACE study (first 160 participants) plus 1,254 subjects from 6 global collaborators. Nearly every sample came with metadata listing a de-identified subject ID, COVID-19 status, age in years and sex. Where HLA class I and class II types were available, the types were taken from metadata supplied by the sample provider, not from assay-based typing. On the study overall, not on this receptor specifically: Clinical and demographic metadata were provided uncurated, with the amount varying by source and participant.

The immunoSEQ Assay, a bias-controlled multiplex PCR, was used to amplify TCRbeta CDR3 regions from genomic DNA. From the authors' description of their analysis: The number of nucleated cells in each sample was estimated from the amplification of reference gene primers within the assay. Sequence reads were collapsed and filtered to measure the absolute abundance of every unique TCRbeta CDR3 rearrangement. For each sample, productive Simpson clonality was calculated by taking the square root of Simpson's diversity index across productive rearrangements. TCRdb re-hosts the immuneACCESS table, in-frame sequences only. Its copies lack some clones; in the studies checked, an unresolved V gene accounts for under half of them, and the cause for the rest is not known. V and J calls and clone size follow that table, whereas D and trimming were derived from the DNA. The sample table records 250,000 to 400,000 clones; approximately 87% of these occur just once. The ten top clones hold roughly 2.9% of the sample.

The source is a woman aged 25 to 39 with COVID-19, enrolled during active disease. Here the chain combines TRBV27 and TRBJ2-1; the junction holds 10 bases that match TRBD1. The source material was peripheral blood. In nucleotide form, the sequence is TGTGCCAGCAGTTTATCGGGGACAGGGGCATCTAATGAGCAGTTCTTC. Translation gives CASSLSGTGASNEQFF.